The 14 T cell receptor beta chains given below trace back to one sample, sequenced in a study of cytomegalovirus exposure and HLA in healthy donors. PCR employed 60 Vbeta and 13 Jbeta primers. Assay: immunoSEQ multiplex PCR; the TCRdb copy retains only in-frame clones and omits some. The sample includes approximately 180,000 clones, about four fifths of them seen just once. Sequences were obtained from PBMCs. These receptors were collected from a woman between 45 and 60 years old in good health and CMV-seronegative.

The chain links TRBV7-9 to TRBJ2-7; a possible D gene is TRBD1 (5 bases). The V gene's germline CDR1 is SEHNR and CDR2 FQNEAQ (reference sequence). V was pared by 1 base and J by 7 bases, with 20 bases between. The CDR3 is made up of 16 amino acids. The CDR3 region has the DNA TGTGCCAGCAGCTTAGGCCCTATGTCCTTAAAGGGGGAGCAGTACTTC. Protein product: CASSLGPMSLKGEQYF.

The chain has TRBV10-3 and TRBJ2-3, with 7 bases lining up with TRBD2. J was trimmed by 0 bases and V by 7 bases; bases with no gene match: 4. This CDR3 spans 14 amino acids. Germline values: CDR1 ENHRY, CDR2 SYGVKD. In DNA form, the CDR3 reads TGTGCCATCACTAGCGGTGCTAGCACAGATACGCAGTATTTT. This codes for CAITSGASTDTQYF.

V usage is TRBV7-2 and J usage is TRBJ2-2; D uncertain. CDR3 length: 13 amino acids. V lost 5 bases and J 5 bases, leaving 9 bases between the germline ends. Germline CDR1 is SGHTA and CDR2 is FQGNSA. The CDR3 is CASSLTWTGELFF. The CDR3 DNA is TGTGCCAGCAGCCTAACCTGGACCGGGGAGCTGTTTTTT.

The V gene is TRBV4-2, the J gene TRBJ1-5; D ambiguous. The germline V gene has CDR1 LGHNA and CDR2 YNFKEQ. The V end was cut by 4 bases, the J end by 5 bases, with 18 bases between. The CDR3 consists of 16 residues. The CDR3 DNA reads as TGTGCCAGCAGCCGAGAGTGGCTGTCGAGGGATCAGCCCCAGCATTTT. Translated: CASSREWLSRDQPQHF.

The chain has TRBV5-1 and TRBJ1-5, with a weak D call TRBD1 (5 bases). The length of the CDR3 is 14 residues. The germline gives CDR1 SGHRS, CDR2 YFSETQ. V gave up 7 bases and J gave up 4 bases, with 15 bases separating them. The CDR3 here is CASSREGRNQPQHF. Here the CDR3 DNA reads TGCGCCAGCTCCCGGGAGGGGAGAAATCAGCCCCAGCATTTT.

This chain uses TRBV18 with TRBJ1-4, with D maybe TRBD1 (6 bases). Germline CDR1 and CDR2: KGHSH and LQKENI. CDR3 length: 14 amino acids. V shed 3 bases and J shed 8 bases, with 13 bases lying between them. CDR3 region: CASSPRGADEKLFF. The CDR3 coding sequence is TGTGCCAGCTCACCCAGGGGTGCGGACGAAAAACTGTTTTTT. The full variable domain, in which reference TRBV18 and TRBJ1-4 provide the parts outside the CDR3, is NAGVMQNPRHLVRRRGQEARLRCSPMKGHSHVYWYRQLPEEGLKFMVYLQKENIIDESGMPKERFSAEFPKEGPSILRIQQVVRGDSAAYFCASSPRGADEKLFFGSGTQLSVL.

V and J are TRBV7-3 and TRBJ2-5; D is possibly TRBD2 (7 bases). The CDR3 is 14 amino acids. Trimming pared 2 bases from V and 4 bases from J, leaving 11 bases between. CDR1 and CDR2 (germline): SGHTA, FQGTGA. CDR3 sequence (DNA): TGTGCCAGCAGCTTAGCGGGGGCGCGAGAGACCCAGTACTTC. This translates into CASSLAGARETQYF.

This rearrangement joins TRBV2 to TRBJ2-1; possible D gene TRBD1, 6 bases. V was pared by 5 bases and J by 8 bases, with 13 bases between. The CDR3 runs to 13 residues. Germline V CDR1 and CDR2: SNHLY, FYNNEI. The CDR3 here is CASSNDRFYEQFF. CDR3 in DNA: TGTGCCAGCAGTAATGACAGGTTTTATGAGCAGTTCTTC.

This clone was observed a single time. The V call is TRBV25-1, the J call TRBJ1-2, with 8 bases identical to TRBD1. There are 13 residues in the CDR3. From germline, CDR1 is MGHDK and CDR2 SYGVNS. Losses at the gene ends were 5 bases for V and 8 bases for J; bases not matched to a gene: 7. The DNA of the CDR3 is TGTGCCAGCAGTTTCCGGGACAGGTCCGGCTACACCTTC. It codes for CASSFRDRSGYTF.

The chain uses TRBV27 and TRBJ1-1; 8 bases match TRBD1. Germline CDR1 and CDR2: MNHEY and SMNVEV (reference sequence). V was pared by 7 bases and J by 4 bases, with 8 bases of the junction left unmatched. The CDR3 loop spans 14 amino acids. CDR3 bases: TGTGCCAGCACCCGGACAGGGAAGGTCACTGAAGCTTTCTTT. Translated, it gives CASTRTGKVTEAFF.

The rearrangement joins TRBV28 to TRBJ1-2, with D maybe TRBD1 (6 bases). The ends were cut back, 6 bases at V and 2 bases at J, with 13 bases in the middle. Germline V gene sequence: CDR1 MDHEN, CDR2 SYDVKM. The CDR3 has 14 amino acids. The CDR3 region is CASRVGGQNYGYTF. The CDR3 region has the DNA TGTGCCAGCAGGGTAGGCGGACAGAACTATGGCTACACCTTC.

This chain connects TRBV6-5 to TRBJ1-2; tentatively, D is TRBD1 (6 bases). Germline CDR1 MNHEY, CDR2 SVGAGI. The CDR3 is 14 amino acids. Trimming removed 3 bases from V and 4 bases from J, with 12 bases in between. The CDR3: CASSYDRTAYGYTF. CDR3 DNA: TGTGCCAGCAGTTATGACAGGACGGCCTATGGCTACACCTTC.

J is TRBJ2-5 and V is TRBV7-2, with 8 bases aligning to TRBD2. The CDR3 length is 15 residues. With 2 bases clipped from V and 4 bases from J, the junction kept 6 bases outside the gene matches. Germline V lookup: CDR1 SGHTA, CDR2 FQGNSA. The CDR3 DNA follows: TGTGCCAGCAGCTTAACGGCGGGGGGCGGAGAGACCCAGTACTTC. This codes for CASSLTAGGGETQYF. Full variable domain (rest looked up from reference TRBV7-2 and TRBJ2-5): GAGVSQSPSNKVTEKGKDVELRCDPISGHTALYWYRQSLGQGLEFLIYFQGNSAPDKSGLPSDRFSAERTGGSVSTLTIQRTQQEDSAVYLCASSLTAGGGETQYFGPGTRLLVL.

This clone was recorded once. This chain links TRBV27 with TRBJ2-2; 8 bases line up with TRBD1. CDR3 length equals 14 residues. V lost 5 bases, J lost 4 bases, and 3 bases stayed unmatched. Germline values: CDR1 MNHEY, CDR2 SMNVEV (reference sequence). This CDR3 reads CASSGQGATGELFF. CDR3 sequence (DNA): TGTGCCAGCAGTGGACAGGGTGCCACCGGGGAGCTGTTTTTT.